The subject of this entry is one T cell receptor beta chain. V was clipped by 2 bases and J by 3 bases, with 4 bases between them. The CDR3 has 12 residues. Germline V CDR1 and CDR2: LGHDT, YNNKEL (reference sequence). This sample is drawn from a study of blood T cell repertoires in COVID-19. Study summary: From the United States, Italy and Spain came samples of acute and convalescent COVID-19.

In the source study's methods: Estimation of nucleated cell counts was performed using reference gene primer amplification. Libraries were prepared by immunoSEQ multiplex PCR; TCRdb keeps only in-frame clonotypes and omits some of them. That table furnishes V, J and clone size, whereas the DNA furnished D and trimming. In the table there are roughly 66,000 clones, 75% to 95% of which are singletons. The source material was peripheral blood. This clonotype was obtained from a human donor with active COVID-19. The donor label of this sample is uncertain. The chain is built from TRBV3-1 (or the pseudogene TRBV3-2) and TRBJ1-1; unclear D gene. Here the CDR3 reads CASSQSDTEAFF. The CDR3 region has the DNA TGTGCCAGCAGCCAATCAGACACTGAAGCTTTCTTT.